This T cell receptor beta chain appears in the sequencing data of a study of T cells expressing NK-cell markers. About the study: From sorted CD3+CD56+NKG2C+, CD3+CD56+NKG2C- and CD3+CD56-NKG2C+ T cells came the TCR beta repertoires.

Germline V lookup: CDR1 SGHDN, CDR2 FVKESK. This CDR3 contains 13 residues. After re-calling the 5' RACE reads, TCRdb lists one entry per CDR3 protein, DNA absent. In total, the table holds 350,000 to 450,000 distinct CDR3 sequences. Turning to this clonotype: Its antigen is unidentified.

Study-level findings and limits: One observes that, in a handful of donors, these clonotypes were also the leading ones within the CD3+CD56-NKG2C+ fraction.

Sequencing used blood T cells: a sorted CD56 or NKG2C T cell subset, CD4+ or CD8+ T cells, or bulk PBMC T cells (not recorded which). The J gene is TRBJ2-3, the V gene TRBV14. The sequence came from a man aged 18-70 years in good health. The CDR3 is CASSRLATDTQYF.